These 4 T cell receptor beta chains were all obtained from the same sample, sequenced in a study of T cell responses to AZD1222 COVID-19 vaccine. Assay: immunoSEQ multiplex PCR; the TCRdb copy retains only in-frame clones and omits some. The sample shows some 120,000 clones, around 84% of them seen only once. The sequences come from peripheral blood, collected on day 0 of AZD1222 vaccination. The receptors were gathered from an adult in good health.

The V call is TRBV15, the J call TRBJ1-2; D is uncertain. Germline CDR1 reads LNHNV; CDR2 reads YYDKDF (reference sequence). The CDR3 has 13 amino acids. Trimming removed 0 bases from V and 4 bases from J, with 6 bases in between. CDR3: CATSRDQIYGYTF. CDR3 nucleotide sequence: TGTGCCACCAGCAGAGATCAGATCTATGGCTACACCTTC. Full variable domain (missing parts from reference TRBV15 and TRBJ1-2): DAMVIQNPRYQVTQFGKPVTLSCSQTLNHNVMYWYQQKSSQAPKLLFHYYDKDFNNEADTPDNFQSRRPNTSFCFLDIRSPGLGDTAMYLCATSRDQIYGYTFGSGTRLTVV.

CDR3 residues: CASSKACPPGNYGYTF. The CDR3 DNA reads as TGTGCCAGCAGCAAAGCGTGCCCTCCAGGAAACTATGGCTACACCTTC. The chain combines TRBV21-1 with TRBJ1-2; TRBD1 is taken as the D call from the table, unchecked against the DNA. TRBV21-1 is labeled a pseudogene. This CDR3 contains 16 residues.

The chain recombines TRBV12-3 or TRBV12-4 with TRBJ1-1; unclear D gene. V lost 1 base and J 0 bases, leaving 3 bases between the germline ends. There are 13 residues in the CDR3. CDR3 loop: CASSLGMNTEAFF. In DNA form, the CDR3 reads TGTGCCAGCAGTTTAGGGATGAACACTGAAGCTTTCTTT.

This sequence joins TRBV9 and TRBJ1-4, with a possible D match to TRBD1 (6 bases). V lost 3 bases to trimming and J lost 0 bases, with 12 bases between them. Germline CDR1 reads SGDLS; CDR2 reads YYNGEE. CDR3 size: 16 residues. CDR3 nucleotides: TGTGCCAGCAGCGAAGGACAGCGGGCAACTAATGAAAAACTGTTTTTT. Protein product: CASSEGQRATNEKLFF. The full variable domain, its missing parts supplied by reference TRBV9 and TRBJ1-4, is DSGVTQTPKHLITATGQRVTLRCSPRSGDLSVYWYQQSLDQGLQFLIQYYNGEERAKGNILERFSAQQFPDLHSELNLSSLELGDSALYFCASSEGQRATNEKLFFGSGTQLSVL.